The rows below give T cell receptor beta chains drawn from one sample of a study of cytomegalovirus exposure and HLA in healthy donors. Sequenced by immunoSEQ multiplex PCR; TCRdb stores in-frame clones only, minus some. The sample has roughly 250,000 clones; roughly 86% are singletons. Material for sequencing was PBMCs. Receptor source: a woman younger than 45 in good health and CMV-seropositive. Both conserved end residues are part of each CDR3. Fields, in order: D gene, J gene, CDR3 length, clone size, V gene, CDR3 DNA, CDR3 protein. D genes are given only for firm matches. Size values are once, few and many counts, or a class for expanded clones, and some rows have none.

d_gene: .
j_gene: TRBJ1-5
len: 15
abundance: .
v_gene: TRBV7-2
CDR3nt: TGTGCCAGCAGCCTGAATACAGGTTACAATCAGCCCCAGCATTTT
CDR3aa: CASSLNTGYNQPQHF

d_gene: .
j_gene: TRBJ1-1
len: 13
abundance: .
v_gene: TRBV2
CDR3nt: TGTGCCAGCAGCACACAGGTGAACACTGAAGCTTTCTTT
CDR3aa: CASSTQVNTEAFF

d_gene: TRBD2
j_gene: TRBJ2-1
len: 14
abundance: few
v_gene: TRBV6-5
CDR3nt: TGTGCCAGCAGTTGGACTAGCGGGCCGGATGAGCAGTTCTTC
CDR3aa: CASSWTSGPDEQFF

d_gene: .
j_gene: TRBJ1-5
len: 13
abundance: .
v_gene: TRBV19
CDR3nt: TGTGCCAGTAGTGCAGGGGTAGTTCAGCCCCAGCATTTT
CDR3aa: CASSAGVVQPQHF

d_gene: TRBD1
j_gene: TRBJ1-2
len: 15
abundance: few
v_gene: TRBV27
CDR3nt: TGTGCCAGCATCGGACCTGGACAGGGAGGAACGCGCTACACCTTC
CDR3aa: CASIGPGQGGTRYTF

d_gene: .
j_gene: TRBJ1-3
len: 17
abundance: .
v_gene: TRBV4-1
CDR3nt: TGCGCCAGCAGCCTCCGGGTCCTCGACAGTATAGGAAACACCATATATTTT
CDR3aa: CASSLRVLDSIGNTIYF

d_gene: .
j_gene: TRBJ2-3
len: 16
abundance: .
v_gene: TRBV9
CDR3nt: TGTGCCAGCAGCGCCCCGACCGACTTGTACACAGATACGCAGTATTTT
CDR3aa: CASSAPTDLYTDTQYF

d_gene: TRBD2
j_gene: TRBJ2-3
len: 15
abundance: once
v_gene: TRBV2
CDR3nt: TGTGCCAGCAGCGTAGCGGGAGGGGGCACAGATACGCAGTATTTT
CDR3aa: CASSVAGGGTDTQYF

d_gene: TRBD1
j_gene: TRBJ1-1
len: 14
abundance: .
v_gene: TRBV6-5
CDR3nt: TGTGCCAGCAGTAGACAGGGGCGGGCCACTGAAGCTTTCTTT
CDR3aa: CASSRQGRATEAFF

d_gene: .
j_gene: TRBJ2-2
len: 13
abundance: .
v_gene: TRBV9
CDR3nt: TGTGCCAGCAGCGTTTCGCAGTATGGGGAGCTGTTTTTT
CDR3aa: CASSVSQYGELFF

d_gene: TRBD2
j_gene: TRBJ2-7
len: 15
abundance: .
v_gene: TRBV18
CDR3nt: TGTGCCAGCTCACCCCGGACTAGCGGGATCCACGAGCAGTACTTC
CDR3aa: CASSPRTSGIHEQYF

d_gene: .
j_gene: TRBJ1-2
len: 14
abundance: few
v_gene: TRBV4-2
CDR3nt: TGTGCCAGCAGCCAAGGGCCAGTGGACTATGGCTACACCTTC
CDR3aa: CASSQGPVDYGYTF

d_gene: TRBD2
j_gene: TRBJ2-7
len: 16
abundance: .
v_gene: TRBV28
CDR3nt: TGTGCCAGCAGTTTTTCTAGCGGGAGGGTCACCTACGAGCAGTACTTC
CDR3aa: CASSFSSGRVTYEQYF

d_gene: .
j_gene: TRBJ2-7
len: 13
abundance: .
v_gene: TRBV6-6
CDR3nt: TGTGCCAGCAGTTCGACCGGGCCATCAATTGAGGGCTTC
CDR3aa: CASSSTGPSIEGF

d_gene: .
j_gene: TRBJ2-7
len: 15
abundance: once
v_gene: TRBV29-1
CDR3nt: TGCAGCGTTGAAATCCCCAGCGGCCCGCCTAACGAGCAGTACTTC
CDR3aa: CSVEIPSGPPNEQYF

d_gene: TRBD1
j_gene: TRBJ2-7
len: 14
abundance: once
v_gene: TRBV5-1
CDR3nt: TGCGCCAGCGCCGGGACAGGGAATTCCTACGAGCAGTACTTC
CDR3aa: CASAGTGNSYEQYF

d_gene: TRBD1
j_gene: TRBJ1-1
len: 14
abundance: .
v_gene: TRBV10-3
CDR3nt: TGTGCCATCAGATCCGACAGGGGGAACACTGAAGCTTTCTTT
CDR3aa: CAIRSDRGNTEAFF

d_gene: TRBD2
j_gene: TRBJ2-2
len: 16
abundance: .
v_gene: TRBV10-2
CDR3nt: TGCGCCAGCAGCCTCTTAGAGGGAGGGAGCACCGGGGAGCTGTTTTTT
CDR3aa: CASSLLEGGSTGELFF

d_gene: .
j_gene: TRBJ2-6
len: 15
abundance: .
v_gene: TRBV14
CDR3nt: TGTGCCAGCAGCCAAGCCCCACAGCGGGCCAACGTCCTGACTTTC
CDR3aa: CASSQAPQRANVLTF

d_gene: TRBD2
j_gene: TRBJ2-3
len: 17
abundance: once
v_gene: TRBV18
CDR3nt: TGTGCCAGCTCACTAGGACTAGCGGGCGGGATCACAGATACGCAGTATTTT
CDR3aa: CASSLGLAGGITDTQYF

d_gene: TRBD1
j_gene: TRBJ2-1
len: 16
abundance: .
v_gene: TRBV5-6
CDR3nt: TGTGCCAGCAGCCTAGACAGGGGGGCAAATTACAATGAGCAGTTCTTC
CDR3aa: CASSLDRGANYNEQFF

d_gene: .
j_gene: TRBJ2-1
len: 12
abundance: .
v_gene: TRBV5-1
CDR3nt: TGCGCCAGCAGCTTGGTCGGAGGCGAGCAGTTCTTC
CDR3aa: CASSLVGGEQFF

d_gene: .
j_gene: TRBJ2-5
len: 18
abundance: .
v_gene: TRBV11-2
CDR3nt: TGTGCCAGCAGCTTAGGGTGGGAGACAGCGGGTACTCAAGAGACCCAGTACTTC
CDR3aa: CASSLGWETAGTQETQYF

d_gene: .
j_gene: TRBJ1-1
len: 13
abundance: .
v_gene: TRBV5-4
CDR3nt: TGTGCCAGCAGCATAGACAGGAACACTGAAGCTTTCTTT
CDR3aa: CASSIDRNTEAFF

d_gene: TRBD2
j_gene: TRBJ2-2
len: 18
abundance: .
v_gene: TRBV9
CDR3nt: TGTGCCAGCAGCCTGGGACTAGCGGGAGCCTGGATCGGGGGGGAGCTGTTTTTT
CDR3aa: CASSLGLAGAWIGGELFF

d_gene: TRBD1
j_gene: TRBJ2-6
len: 15
abundance: .
v_gene: TRBV9
CDR3nt: TGTGCCAGCAGCGTATCCGGGACAGGGGTCAACGTCCTGACTTTC
CDR3aa: CASSVSGTGVNVLTF

d_gene: .
j_gene: TRBJ2-2
len: 15
abundance: .
v_gene: TRBV2
CDR3nt: TGTGCCAGCAGTTACAGCAGGGGGGACACCGGGGAGCTGTTTTTT
CDR3aa: CASSYSRGDTGELFF

d_gene: .
j_gene: TRBJ1-1
len: 14
abundance: .
v_gene: TRBV5-1
CDR3nt: TGCGCCAGCAGCTCGGGGGGGGGAAGAACTGAAGCTTTCTTT
CDR3aa: CASSSGGGRTEAFF

d_gene: .
j_gene: TRBJ2-7
len: 15
abundance: .
v_gene: TRBV5-5
CDR3nt: TGTGCCAGCAGCTTCGAATCCCAGCGATACTACGAGCAGTACTTC
CDR3aa: CASSFESQRYYEQYF

d_gene: TRBD2
j_gene: TRBJ2-3
len: 19
abundance: .
v_gene: TRBV5-1
CDR3nt: TGCGCCAGCAGCTTGGCTGGGTTAGCGGGATTGGGTAAGGCAGATACGCAGTATTTT
CDR3aa: CASSLAGLAGLGKADTQYF

d_gene: TRBD1
j_gene: TRBJ2-7
len: 14
abundance: once
v_gene: TRBV18
CDR3nt: TGTGCCAGCTCACTCCCGGGACAGGGCTACGAGCAGTACTTC
CDR3aa: CASSLPGQGYEQYF

d_gene: TRBD1
j_gene: TRBJ1-5
len: 14
abundance: .
v_gene: TRBV2
CDR3nt: TGTGCCAGTACGGGACAGGGGGGCAATCAGCCCCAGCATTTT
CDR3aa: CASTGQGGNQPQHF

d_gene: .
j_gene: TRBJ1-5
len: 15
abundance: .
v_gene: TRBV15
CDR3nt: TGTGCCACCAGCAGAGATCGCGGGGAAGGCCAGCCCCAGCATTTT
CDR3aa: CATSRDRGEGQPQHF

d_gene: .
j_gene: TRBJ1-2
len: 16
abundance: .
v_gene: TRBV5-1
CDR3nt: TGCGCCAGCAGCTTGCACGGGACTACCACGGCCTATGGCTACACCTTC
CDR3aa: CASSLHGTTTAYGYTF

d_gene: .
j_gene: TRBJ2-3
len: 16
abundance: .
v_gene: TRBV5-1
CDR3nt: TGCGCCAGCAGCTTGGCGGGTCACTCTAGCACAGATACGCAGTATTTT
CDR3aa: CASSLAGHSSTDTQYF

d_gene: .
j_gene: TRBJ2-1
len: 17
abundance: once
v_gene: TRBV7-9
CDR3nt: TGTGCCAGCAGCTCGACCTTGACTAGGAGGCATCCCAATGAGCAGTTCTTC
CDR3aa: CASSSTLTRRHPNEQFF

d_gene: .
j_gene: TRBJ1-2
len: 13
abundance: .
v_gene: TRBV6-5
CDR3nt: TGTGCCAGCAGTTACTCCAGGGATGAAGGCTACACCTTC
CDR3aa: CASSYSRDEGYTF

d_gene: .
j_gene: TRBJ2-3
len: 14
abundance: .
v_gene: TRBV5-1
CDR3nt: TGCGCCAGCAGCCTAGGAGCAGACACAGATACGCAGTATTTT
CDR3aa: CASSLGADTDTQYF

d_gene: TRBD2
j_gene: TRBJ2-1
len: 18
abundance: .
v_gene: TRBV27
CDR3nt: TGTGCCAGCACCTCCGGACTAGCGGGAGGCCCCCTCTACAATGAGCAGTTCTTC
CDR3aa: CASTSGLAGGPLYNEQFF

d_gene: TRBD2
j_gene: TRBJ2-7
len: 14
abundance: .
v_gene: TRBV7-9
CDR3nt: TGTGCCAGCAGCAGACTAGCGGGAGGAGACGAGCAGTACTTC
CDR3aa: CASSRLAGGDEQYF

d_gene: .
j_gene: TRBJ2-5
len: 14
abundance: .
v_gene: TRBV5-1
CDR3nt: TGCGCCAGCAGTTCGGGACTCACTCAAGAGACCCAGTACTTC
CDR3aa: CASSSGLTQETQYF

d_gene: .
j_gene: TRBJ2-2
len: 14
abundance: .
v_gene: TRBV4-1
CDR3nt: TGCGCCAGCAGCCAGGGGACTGGCACCGGGGAGCTGTTTTTT
CDR3aa: CASSQGTGTGELFF